The present T cell receptor (beta chain) was sequenced within a study of T cell responses to AZD1222 COVID-19 vaccine (dated by TCRdb to the early 2020s). A note on the overall study: Because spike-specific TCR depth and breadth did not differ between the two schedules, AZD1222 recipients who got a second dose at roughly 4 weeks were pooled with those who got a second dose at roughly 12 weeks. TCR sequencing was performed for roughly 250 trial participants, of whom around 210 were given two doses of AZD1222 and around 25 were given two doses of MenACWY control vaccine. Enrollment into the trials was organized by age into subgroups of 18-55, 56-69 and 70-plus years, and those subgroups contained approximately 160, 26 and 62 TCR-sequenced participants, respectively.

In the paper's terms, the time point label means: baseline before first vaccination. Vaccinee samples came from UK trials COV001 and COV002, including a single-blind randomized controlled phase 2/3 trial of AZD1222 (ChAdOx1 nCoV-19) in healthy adults. Trial participant PBMC samples were collected at day 0 and day 28 after the second dose for TCRbeta chain sequencing. Results and caveats for the whole study, not just this receptor: The vaccine-associated CD4 TCRs covered the entire spike protein, and the dominant responses fell in regions 160-218 and 743-854. No day 14 peak-response samples were available, so repertoires were characterized only after the peak T cell response. Most participants were white British and females outnumbered males, and the authors suggested that clonal diversity may have been underestimated. The 56-69-year group was small, and its depth increase did not reach significance, likely because of low power. Nearly half of unique spike-specific TCRs reportedly recognized epitopes outside regions mutated in the B.1.351 and B.1.1.7 variants. After two AZD1222 doses, spike-specific TCR breadth and depth were significantly higher than at day 0 and than in MenACWY recipients. Only a handful of AZD1222 recipients were SARS-CoV-2 seropositive at baseline, limiting conclusions about previously exposed vaccinees.

The CDR3 regions of human TCRbeta chains were subjected to immunosequencing. The original methods were these. TCRs in the repertoires were matched against a reference library of SARS-CoV-2-specific TCRs that had been generated with the MIRA antigen-specificity platform. Breadth meant the fraction of unique TCRs that were SARS-CoV-2-associated, whereas depth meant the fraction of total T cells that were SARS-CoV-2-associated. Each spike-specific TCR was assigned to its reactive spike region and to a CD4 or CD8 class using the MIRA data. Log10-transformed breadth and depth values were compared by one-way ANOVA with Sidak's multiple comparisons tests. TCRdb took over this immuneACCESS table, retaining in-frame rearrangements with V and J assigned. Such tables are incomplete; in checked studies, under half of the missing clones stem from an unresolved V gene, and the remainder is unexplained. V, J and clone size derive from that table, while D and trimming were established from the DNA sequence. Counted in this sample were fewer than 200,000 clones; roughly 92% of them appeared once. Over 1% of the sample is taken by the ten largest.

Including cysteine and phenylalanine, the CDR3 has 14 amino acids. Just the 42-base CDR3 DNA is kept, in frame starting at base 1. CDR1 KGHSH and CDR2 LQKENI are derived from the germline V gene. The V and J ends are trimmed by 3 bases and 4 bases, leaving 12 bases between them. As for this clone: The antigen it recognizes is unknown. No base-level quality is on record; no much larger clone is a single base apart.

The rearranged segments are TRBV18 and TRBJ1-2, with a weak D call of TRBD1 (6 bases match). The specimen comprised peripheral blood, sampled on day 0 of AZD1222 vaccination. This clonotype was sampled from an adult in good health. The encoded CDR3 is CASSPSDSFYGYTF. The DNA sequence is TGTGCCAGCTCACCTTCGGACAGCTTCTATGGCTACACCTTC. Extended through the reference TRBV18 and TRBJ1-2 proteins, this CDR3 yields the full variable domain: NAGVMQNPRHLVRRRGQEARLRCSPMKGHSHVYWYRQLPEEGLKFMVYLQKENIIDESGMPKERFSAEFPKEGPSILRIQQVVRGDSAAYFCASSPSDSFYGYTFGSGTRLTVV.